Sequencing of this T cell receptor beta chain was carried out in a study of shared clonotypes between healthy human individuals (dated by TCRdb to 2018 to 2020). Regarding the complete study: Two women and three men aged 18 to 49 years were included in the cohort. Blood TCR repertoires of five healthy adults were deeply sequenced to estimate repertoire size and the extent of clonotype sharing between individuals. Libraries were prepared and TCR repertoires were sequenced by different laboratories using diverse techniques, in order to increase sequencing depth and limit assay-specific biases. Between about 0.8 and 9 billion PBMCs per donor were obtained by leukapheresis. General conclusions and limits of the study: Based on pairwise subsampling, the degree of clonotype sharing among donors was expected to be affected by sequencing depth. Sampling was limited to blood, and TCR repertoires in tissue likely differ from TCR repertoires in blood. The genetic and exposure-history diversity represented was limited by the small number of donors.

As for this clone: Its antigen has not been determined. No per-base quality is available; no much larger clone lies one base away.

V is pruned by 4 bases and J by 6 bases, leaving 7 bases of the junction without a gene match. Per the germline V gene, SGHRS is the CDR1 and YFSETQ is the CDR2. The CDR3 goes from the cysteine to the phenylalanine over 14 residues. The CDR3 DNA has 42 bases and is translated from base 1. Using the deep immunoSEQ assay, TCR CDR3 regions were amplified from genomic DNA by multiplex PCR. Extracted genomic DNA from each cell subset was spread evenly across all wells of several immunoSEQ 96-well plates, with each plate serving as a replicate. For unsorted PBMC, approximately 0.3 ug of genomic DNA, equivalent to approximately 28,000 T cell genomes, went into each replicate PCR. Genomic DNA from unsorted PBMC was sequenced over ten immunoSEQ deep assay plates. Purified libraries were measured with a Qubit 3.0 fluorometer, size-checked on a Bioanalyzer 2100, and measured again with the KAPA Library Quantification kit. Every immunoSEQ 96-well plate was sequenced on a separate single-read 150-cycle Illumina NextSeq 550 flow cell. On the study's bioinformatics: Because the immunoSEQ output held only junctional sequences and lacked quality scores, the filtering could not match the filtering applied to full-length reads. To assign V/J genes and CDR3, sequences were annotated against IMGT germline references using PyIR, a Python wrapper for IgBLAST v1.9. Reads were removed for weak V/J assignments (E-value above 1e-6), missing CDR3, stop codons, out-of-frame junctions, or ambiguous translated residues. V3J clonotypes were defined by identical inferred V gene, J gene, and CDR3 amino acid sequence. Percentage overlap between repertoires was calculated by dividing the number of shared unique clonotypes by the size of the smaller repertoire. Richness of each repertoire was evaluated using RTK rarefaction, the Chao1 estimator, and Recon v2.1 estimates of unobserved clonotypes. This immuneACCESS table, as held by TCRdb, lists in-frame sequences with V and J called but not all clones. Of the missing ones, under half trace to an unresolved V gene in checked studies; the others have no known cause. That table gives V, J and clone size, and the DNA gave D and trimming. The table for this sample lists about 480,000 clones; 75% to 80% of them were counted only once. The ten largest account for about 12% of the sample.

Healthy HIV-negative adults with no recently reported acute infections or vaccinations were included as donors. All donors were Caucasian adults living in Nashville, Tennessee, USA. For unsorted samples, around 85 million PBMCs were counted, and genomic DNA was extracted using the QIAamp DNA Blood Mini kit. After blood collection by leukapheresis, PBMCs were isolated using Ficoll-Histopaque density gradient centrifugation and then cryopreserved in the vapor phase of liquid nitrogen. The clonotype comes from a middle-aged woman in good health. Some clones in this sample may be carry-over from other donors' samples. The sequence joins TRBV5-1 to TRBJ2-1, with TRBD2 matching 7 junction bases. The source material was PBMCs. The nucleotide sequence reads TGCGCCAGCAGCCCGACTAGCAGAGCCAATGAGCAGTTCTTC. This is translated as CASSPTSRANEQFF.